This T cell receptor (beta chain) was identified during a study of Ad26.COV2.S vaccination and SARS-CoV-2 variants. The treatment was: 15 to 20 received Ad26.COV2.S at low or high dose, single or two shots; about 5 received placebo; per-sample allocation not given. At day 63 after the first vaccine or placebo injection, samples were drawn. Repertoires were generated with immunoSEQ multiplex PCR, while TCRdb's copy carries only in-frame clones and drops some. The sample lists approximately 450,000 clones, about nine tenths occurring once. Material: peripheral blood, obtained in a trial of Ad26.COV2.S vaccine versus placebo. This receptor was identified in a person aged 18-65 years who received the Ad26.COV2.S COVID-19 vaccine or a placebo.

The CDR3 spells CATLPYSGRAYEQYF. As DNA, the CDR3 is TGTGCCACCCTACCCTATAGCGGGAGGGCCTACGAGCAGTACTTC. The V and J genes are TRBV7-2 and TRBJ2-7, with TRBD2 matching over 11 bases. Losses at the gene ends were 10 bases for V and 2 bases for J; bases not matched to a gene: 10. This CDR3 is built from 15 residues. Germline values: CDR1 SGHTA, CDR2 FQGNSA. Complete variable domain (other parts from reference TRBV7-2 and TRBJ2-7): GAGVSQSPSNKVTEKGKDVELRCDPISGHTALYWYRQSLGQGLEFLIYFQGNSAPDKSGLPSDRFSAERTGGSVSTLTIQRTQQEDSAVYLCATLPYSGRAYEQYFGPGTRLTVT.